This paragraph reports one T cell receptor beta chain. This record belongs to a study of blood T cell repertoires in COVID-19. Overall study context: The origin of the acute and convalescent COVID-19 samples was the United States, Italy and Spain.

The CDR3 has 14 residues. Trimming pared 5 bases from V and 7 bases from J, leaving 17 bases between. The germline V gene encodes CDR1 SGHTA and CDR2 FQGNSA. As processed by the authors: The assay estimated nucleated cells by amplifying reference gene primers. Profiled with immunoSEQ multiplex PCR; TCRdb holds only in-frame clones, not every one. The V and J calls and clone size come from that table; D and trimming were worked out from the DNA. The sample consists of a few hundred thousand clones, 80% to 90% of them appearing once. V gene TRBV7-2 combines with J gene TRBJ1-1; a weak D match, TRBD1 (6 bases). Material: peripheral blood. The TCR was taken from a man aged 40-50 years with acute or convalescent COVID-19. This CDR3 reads CASSPRGGQLEAFF. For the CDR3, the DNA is TGTGCCAGCAGCCCTAGGGGGGGACAACTTGAAGCTTTCTTT.